Reported below is one T cell receptor beta chain. Assay: immunoSEQ multiplex PCR; the TCRdb copy retains only in-frame clones and omits some. The table includes 5,500 to 8,500 clones, 74% detected once. This sample stems from a study of tumor-infiltrating lymphocytes in localized non-small cell lung cancer. CDR1 MNHEY and CDR2 SVGAGI come from the germline V gene. The V and J ends lost 3 bases and 0 bases respectively, with 14 bases between them. CDR3 size: 16 residues. The chain uses TRBV6-5 and TRBJ1-1, with a possible D match to TRBD1 (5 bases). This clonotype was sampled from a human donor with non-small cell lung cancer. Sequenced input: uninvolved lung tissue not adjacent to the tumor. In DNA, the CDR3 is TGTGCCAGCAGTTATGGGCAGGGAACGTTGAACACTGAAGCTTTCTTT. Its translation: CASSYGQGTLNTEAFF.